This T cell receptor beta chain is from a study of T cell repertoires in cytomegalovirus infection. TCRdb reanalysed the reads using MiXCR and keeps one entry per CDR3 protein. The data hold some 250,000 distinct CDR3 sequences, with roughly 9% observed a single time. Source material: PBMCs. This clonotype was sampled from a human donor in good health (CMV status not recorded). Some clones in this sample may be carry-over from other donors' samples.

CDR3 protein: CASSLVGGTSNEQFF. CDR3 nucleotide sequence: TGTGCCAGCAGCTTGGTTGGGGGTACGTCCAATGAGCAGTTCTTC. The rearrangement joins TRBV5-6 to TRBJ2-1; D is tentatively TRBD1 or TRBD2 (5 bases each). This CDR3 has 15 residues. The germline V gene encodes CDR1 SGHDT and CDR2 YYEEEE. The V gene lost 0 bases and the J gene lost 6 bases, with 13 bases spanning the gap.